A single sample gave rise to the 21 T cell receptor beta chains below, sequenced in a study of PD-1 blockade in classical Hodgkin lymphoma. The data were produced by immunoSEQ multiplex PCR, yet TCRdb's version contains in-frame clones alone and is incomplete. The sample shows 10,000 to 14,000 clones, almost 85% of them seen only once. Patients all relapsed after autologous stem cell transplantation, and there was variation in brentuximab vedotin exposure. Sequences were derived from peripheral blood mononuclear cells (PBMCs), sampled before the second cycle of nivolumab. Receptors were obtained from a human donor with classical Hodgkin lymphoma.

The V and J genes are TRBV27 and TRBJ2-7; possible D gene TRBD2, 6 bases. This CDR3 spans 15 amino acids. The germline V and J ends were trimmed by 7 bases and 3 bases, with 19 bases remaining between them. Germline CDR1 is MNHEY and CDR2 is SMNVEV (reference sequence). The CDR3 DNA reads TGTGCCAGCACCAAAATAGCGGAAACTCACTACGAGCAGTACTTC. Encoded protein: CASTKIAETHYEQYF.

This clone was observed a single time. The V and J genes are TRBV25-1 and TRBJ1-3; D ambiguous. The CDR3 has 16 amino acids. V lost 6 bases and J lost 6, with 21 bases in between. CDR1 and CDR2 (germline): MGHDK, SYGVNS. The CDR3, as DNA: TGTGCCAGCAGCCTCCGAGATTGGAGAAGTGAAAACACCATATATTTT. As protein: CASSLRDWRSENTIYF.

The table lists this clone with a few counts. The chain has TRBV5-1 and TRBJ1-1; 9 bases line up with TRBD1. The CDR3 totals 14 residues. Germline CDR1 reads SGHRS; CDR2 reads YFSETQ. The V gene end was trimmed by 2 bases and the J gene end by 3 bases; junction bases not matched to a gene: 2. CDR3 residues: CASSLGQGYTEAFF. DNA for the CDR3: TGCGCCAGCAGCTTAGGACAGGGGTACACTGAAGCTTTCTTT.

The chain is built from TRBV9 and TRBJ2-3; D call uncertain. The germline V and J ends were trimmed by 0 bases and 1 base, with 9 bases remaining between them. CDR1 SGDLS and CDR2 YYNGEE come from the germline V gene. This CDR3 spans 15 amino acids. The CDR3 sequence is CASSVGRSGTDTQYF. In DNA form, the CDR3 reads TGTGCCAGCAGCGTAGGCCGGTCGGGCACAGATACGCAGTATTTT.

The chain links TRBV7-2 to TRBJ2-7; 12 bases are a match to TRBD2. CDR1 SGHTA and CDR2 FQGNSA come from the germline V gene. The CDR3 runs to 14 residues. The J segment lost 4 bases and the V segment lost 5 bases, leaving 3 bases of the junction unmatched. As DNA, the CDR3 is TGTGCCAGCAGCACGACTAGCGGGGGTTACGAGCAGTACTTC. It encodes CASSTTSGGYEQYF.

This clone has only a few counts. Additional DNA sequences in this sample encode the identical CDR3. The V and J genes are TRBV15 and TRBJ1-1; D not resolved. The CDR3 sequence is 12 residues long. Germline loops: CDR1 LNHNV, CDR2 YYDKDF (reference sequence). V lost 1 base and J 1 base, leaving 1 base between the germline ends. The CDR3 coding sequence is TGTGCCACCAGCAGAGGGAACACTGAAGCTTTCTTT. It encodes CATSRGNTEAFF.

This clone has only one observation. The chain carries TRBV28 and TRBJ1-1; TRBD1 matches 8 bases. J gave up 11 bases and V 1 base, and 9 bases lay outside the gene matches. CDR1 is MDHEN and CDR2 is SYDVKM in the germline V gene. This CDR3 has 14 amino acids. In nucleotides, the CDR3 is TGTGCCAGCAGTTTATTCCGGCCAGGGGGCTACGCTTTCTTT. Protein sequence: CASSLFRPGGYAFF.

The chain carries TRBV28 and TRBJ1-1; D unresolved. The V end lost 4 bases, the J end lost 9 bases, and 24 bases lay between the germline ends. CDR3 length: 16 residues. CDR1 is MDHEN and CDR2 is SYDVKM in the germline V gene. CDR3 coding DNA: TGTGCCAGCAGTTCCCAAAGGGAGGTTGTGACCCGAAAAGCTTTCTTT. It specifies CASSSQREVVTRKAFF.

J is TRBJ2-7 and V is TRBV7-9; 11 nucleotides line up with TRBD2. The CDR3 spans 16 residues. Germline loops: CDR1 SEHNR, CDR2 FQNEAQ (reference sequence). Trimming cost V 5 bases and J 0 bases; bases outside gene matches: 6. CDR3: CASSGGLAGNSYEQYF. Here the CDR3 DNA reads TGTGCCAGCAGCGGAGGACTAGCGGGCAACTCCTACGAGCAGTACTTC. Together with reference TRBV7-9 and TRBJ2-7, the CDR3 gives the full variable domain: DTGVSQNPRHKITKRGQNVTFRCDPISEHNRLYWYRQTLGQGPEFLTYFQNEAQLEKSRLLSDRFSAERPKGSFSTLEIQRTEQGDSAMYLCASSGGLAGNSYEQYFGPGTRLTVT.

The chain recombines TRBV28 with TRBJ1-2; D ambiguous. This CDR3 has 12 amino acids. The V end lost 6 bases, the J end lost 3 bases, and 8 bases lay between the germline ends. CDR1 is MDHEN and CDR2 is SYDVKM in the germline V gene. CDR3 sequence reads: CASSANDYGYTF. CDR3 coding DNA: TGTGCCAGCAGCGCTAATGACTATGGCTACACCTTC.

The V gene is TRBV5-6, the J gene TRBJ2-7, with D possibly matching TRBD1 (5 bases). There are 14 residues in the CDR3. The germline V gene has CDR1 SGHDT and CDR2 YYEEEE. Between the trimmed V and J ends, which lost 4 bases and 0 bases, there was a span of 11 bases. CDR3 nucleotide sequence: TGTGCCAGCAGCGCGGACATTGGCTCCTACGAGCAGTACTTC. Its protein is CASSADIGSYEQYF.

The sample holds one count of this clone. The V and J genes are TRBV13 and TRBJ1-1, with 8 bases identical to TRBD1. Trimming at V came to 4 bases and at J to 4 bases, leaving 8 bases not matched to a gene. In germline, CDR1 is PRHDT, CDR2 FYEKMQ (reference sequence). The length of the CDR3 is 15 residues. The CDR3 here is CASSSKQTGGTEAFF. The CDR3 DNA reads TGTGCCAGCAGCTCGAAACAAACAGGGGGCACTGAAGCTTTCTTT.

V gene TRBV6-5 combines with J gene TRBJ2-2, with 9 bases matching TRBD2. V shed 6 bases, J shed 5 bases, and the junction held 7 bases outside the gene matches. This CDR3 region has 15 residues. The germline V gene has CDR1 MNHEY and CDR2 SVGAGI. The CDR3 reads CASRPSGRLTGELFF. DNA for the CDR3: TGTGCCAGCAGACCCAGCGGGAGGTTGACCGGGGAGCTGTTTTTT.

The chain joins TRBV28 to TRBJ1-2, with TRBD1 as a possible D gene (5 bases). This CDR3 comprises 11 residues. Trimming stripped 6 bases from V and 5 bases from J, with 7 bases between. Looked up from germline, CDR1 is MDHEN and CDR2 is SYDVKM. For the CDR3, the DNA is TGTGCCAGCAGCCGACAGTATGGCTACACCTTC. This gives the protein CASSRQYGYTF.

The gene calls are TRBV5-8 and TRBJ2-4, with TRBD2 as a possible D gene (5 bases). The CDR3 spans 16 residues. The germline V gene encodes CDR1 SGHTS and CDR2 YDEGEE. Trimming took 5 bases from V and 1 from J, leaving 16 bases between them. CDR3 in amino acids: CASSMGRWRAKNIQYF. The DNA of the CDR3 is TGTGCCAGCAGTATGGGTCGATGGAGGGCCAAAAACATTCAGTACTTC.

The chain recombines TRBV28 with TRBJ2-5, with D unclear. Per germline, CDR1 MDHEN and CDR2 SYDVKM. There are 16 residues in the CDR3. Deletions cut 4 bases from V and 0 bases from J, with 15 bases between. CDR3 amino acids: CASSSVPQEYQETQYF. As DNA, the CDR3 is TGTGCCAGCAGTTCCGTTCCCCAAGAGTACCAAGAGACCCAGTACTTC.

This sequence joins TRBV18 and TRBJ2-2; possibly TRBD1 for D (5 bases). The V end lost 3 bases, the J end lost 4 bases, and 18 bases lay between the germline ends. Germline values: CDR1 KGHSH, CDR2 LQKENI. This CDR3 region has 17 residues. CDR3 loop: CASSPLMWGKGTGELFF. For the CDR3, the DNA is TGTGCCAGCTCACCTTTAATGTGGGGCAAGGGCACCGGGGAGCTGTTTTTT.

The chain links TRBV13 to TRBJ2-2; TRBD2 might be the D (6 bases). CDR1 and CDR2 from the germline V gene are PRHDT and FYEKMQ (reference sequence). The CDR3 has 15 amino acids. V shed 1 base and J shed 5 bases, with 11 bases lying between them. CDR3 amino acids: CASSLVLGGTGELFF. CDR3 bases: TGTGCCAGCAGCTTAGTGTTGGGGGGAACCGGGGAGCTGTTTTTT.

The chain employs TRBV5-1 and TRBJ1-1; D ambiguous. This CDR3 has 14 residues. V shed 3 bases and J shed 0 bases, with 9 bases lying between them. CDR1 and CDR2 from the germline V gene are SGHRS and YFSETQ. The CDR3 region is CASSSGRVNTEAFF. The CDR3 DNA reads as TGCGCCAGCAGCTCCGGGAGGGTGAACACTGAAGCTTTCTTT.

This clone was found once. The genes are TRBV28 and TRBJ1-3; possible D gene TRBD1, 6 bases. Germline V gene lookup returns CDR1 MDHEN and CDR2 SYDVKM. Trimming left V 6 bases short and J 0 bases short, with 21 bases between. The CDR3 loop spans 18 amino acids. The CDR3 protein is CASSSRDTRPLSGNTIYF. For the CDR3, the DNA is TGTGCCAGCAGCTCCAGGGACACTCGCCCACTCTCTGGAAACACCATATATTTT.

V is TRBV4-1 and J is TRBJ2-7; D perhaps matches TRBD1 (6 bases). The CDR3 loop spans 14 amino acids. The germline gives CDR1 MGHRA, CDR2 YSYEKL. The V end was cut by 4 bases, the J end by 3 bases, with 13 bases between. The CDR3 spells CASSRVGQFYEQYF. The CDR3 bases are TGCGCCAGCAGCCGGGTCGGACAGTTCTACGAGCAGTACTTC.